This TCR beta chain was observed in a study of blood T cells in healthy people across ages (dated by TCRdb to about 2015). Concerning the study at large: Template switching captured roughly one uniquely barcoded TCR beta cDNA molecule per two T cells in model experiments. Using deep sequencing normalized with unique cDNA molecular identifiers, the study measured how TCR beta repertoire diversity changes with age. The donors were split into four age groups: young (average around 16 years), middle-aged (about 40), aged (over 55) and long-lived (about 82). To avoid experimental bias, donors of different ages were distributed randomly across sequencing lanes. Using the same blood draw, the study looked at two additional independent replicas of 1 million unique cDNA reads for two donors, one aged 18 to 30 and the other aged 80 or older. What the research found in general, with its limitations: As age increased, observed TCR beta diversity per million T cells dropped in a roughly linear way, and a significant reduction was already evident by age 40. The long-lived group showed more naive CD4+ T cells, fewer expanded clones and increased TCR diversity than the aged group, suggesting age selection. The percentage of naive T cells measured by flow cytometry correlated strongly with observed TCR beta diversity. Donor CMV infection status was unknown, potentially confounding age-related changes in expanded clonotypes. Total diversity estimates from one million sequenced T cells were considered lower bounds and underestimates. Since profiling was done on bulk unsorted PBMCs, naive and antigen-experienced compartments could not be conclusively compared.

The CDR3 sequence holds 12 residues, the cysteine and phenylalanine included. Only the CDR3 region is kept as DNA, spanning 36 bases read in frame from base 1. CDR1 and CDR2, looked up from the germline V gene, are ENHRY and SYGVKD. The donors were roughly 39 Caucasian individuals from Russia, aged roughly 6 to 100 years, who were systemically healthy. Each donor gave around 9.9 milliliters of peripheral blood, collected into EDTA-treated Vacutainer tubes. PBMCs were isolated by Ficoll-Paque density-gradient centrifugation, with at least 7 million obtained per sample. Total RNA was extracted from PBMCs with Trizol reagent, with at least 5.5 micrograms obtained per sample. The percentages of naive CD45RAhigh/CD27high T cells were determined by flow cytometry on a PBMC aliquot from every donor. The method was 5' RACE. The run used an Illumina HiSeq 2500. A second PCR of roughly 7 to 11 cycles was performed with a sample-barcoded 5' primer and a J-beta primer mix. A template-switch 5' adaptor carrying 12 random nucleotides introduced a unique molecular identifier onto each TCR beta cDNA molecule. Each sample yielded at least 2.5 million CDR3-containing paired-end reads. First-strand cDNA synthesis was performed from all RNA using the Mint cDNA synthesis kit, with priming by a TRBC-specific oligonucleotide. Following uracil-DNA glycosylase treatment, all cDNA underwent a first 18-cycle PCR with the universal primers M1SS and BC2_uni_R. The paper's data handling went like this. Normalization of each sample was performed by random selection of 1 million high-quality reads, each carrying a distinct molecular identifier. Instead of being binned into consensus sequences, reads with shared molecular identifiers were discarded. MiTCR, with a Q25 quality threshold and the strictest error-elimination algorithm, was used for CDR3 identification, clonotype clustering and error correction. Lower-bound total TCR beta diversity was estimated with a nonparametric unseen species model using Euler transformation. Using fastp at Q25 and MiXCR, TCRdb reprocessed the public reads and kept productive beta chains. CDR3 protein duplicates are merged, each entry listing the most common genes and DNA. Clone size and V and J calls follow TCRdb, not the original study. The sample includes about 900,000 distinct CDR3 sequences, with around two thirds observed a single time. The top ten constitute roughly a quarter of the sample.

About this clonotype itself: Its target antigen remains unknown. Base qualities are missing; no much larger clone stands one base away.

The receptor's source is a man aged 30 to 45 in good health. The sequenced sample was blood. Recombination linked TRBV10-3 to TRBJ2-4; tentative D gene TRBD1, with 7 bases matching. The assigned J gene may be wrong: the sequence end matches TRBJ2-7 better. For the CDR3, the sequence is CATRGTDYEQYF. The bases are TGTGCCACCCGGGGGACAGACTACGAGCAGTACTTC.